A single sample is the source of the 9 T cell receptor beta chains below, sequenced in a study of blood T cells in healthy people across ages. PCR was performed a second time for about 7 to 11 cycles using a sample-barcoded 5' primer and a J-beta primer mix. TCRdb reprocessed the 5' RACE reads with MiXCR, giving one entry per CDR3 protein. The sample lists fewer than 2,000,000 distinct CDR3 sequences; about 39% were seen once. The sequenced sample was blood. These TCRs come from a human donor in good health.

Only a few counts were recorded for this clonotype. V is TRBV6-5 and J is TRBJ2-7; 7 nucleotides agree with TRBD2. Germline V gene data show CDR1 as MNHEY and CDR2 as SVGAGI. The V gene end was trimmed by 5 bases and the J gene end by 0 bases; junction bases not matched to a gene: 10. The CDR3 sequence is 16 residues long. This CDR3 reads CASSPSGGERSYEQYF. CDR3 nucleotide sequence: TGTGCCAGCAGTCCCTCGGGGGGTGAACGCTCCTACGAGCAGTACTTC.

This clonotype has more than one count but fewer than ten. The V and J genes are TRBV10-3 and TRBJ1-5, with 8 bases fitting TRBD1. The CDR3 length is 15 residues. Germline V CDR1 and CDR2: ENHRY, SYGVKD. J gave up 7 bases and V 0 bases, and 5 bases lay outside the gene matches. The CDR3 DNA follows: TGTGCCATCAGTGAGTCTACAGGGGGAGGACAGCCCCAGCATTTT. It specifies CAISESTGGGQPQHF.

The rearrangement links TRBV7-2 to TRBJ2-5; D not resolved. The CDR3 has 16 residues. CDR1 is SGHTA, CDR2 FQGNSA, per germline. V gave up 2 bases and J gave up 2 bases, with 15 bases separating them. This CDR3 reads CASSLIGPGLQETQYF. Written as DNA, the CDR3 is TGTGCCAGCAGCTTAATCGGGCCAGGCTTGCAAGAGACCCAGTACTTC.

This clonotype was counted a few times. V gene TRBV20-1 combines with J gene TRBJ2-1, with 9 nucleotides matching TRBD1. CDR1 and CDR2 (germline): DFQATT, SNEGSKA (reference sequence). J was trimmed by 6 bases and V by 6 bases; bases with no gene match: 3. This CDR3 spans 12 amino acids. The CDR3, as DNA: TGCAGTGCAGACAGGGGGGGCAATGAGCAGTTCTTC. Translating gives CSADRGGNEQFF.

Only a few counts were recorded for this clonotype. The CDR3 DNA is TGTGCCAGCAGCCAAGGGCACCAGATAGAGACCCAGTACTTC. Protein: CASSQGHQIETQYF. The rearrangement links TRBV3-1 to TRBJ2-5; no definite D call. Germline CDR1 is LGHDT and CDR2 is YNNKEL (reference sequence). With 1 base removed from V and 4 bases from J, the gap between germline ends came to 10 bases. This CDR3 has 14 amino acids.

The chain employs TRBV5-1 and TRBJ1-1, with unresolved D. CDR1 and CDR2 (germline): SGHRS, YFSETQ. This CDR3 has 15 residues. V lost 0 bases to trimming and J lost 2 bases, with 11 bases between them. CDR3 sequence (DNA): TGCGCCAGCAGCTTGGACAGTCCAACTAACACTGAAGCTTTCTTT. It translates to CASSLDSPTNTEAFF.

This clonotype was seen only a few times. The chain has TRBV29-1 and TRBJ2-5; possibly TRBD1 for D (5 bases). The CDR3 covers 12 residues. CDR1 is SQVTM and CDR2 is ANQGSEA in the germline V gene. Trimming pared 7 bases from V and 5 bases from J, leaving 14 bases between. CDR3 bases: TGCAGCGACAGAGGACATGCGGAGACCCAGTACTTC. This translates into CSDRGHAETQYF.

The table lists this clonotype with a few counts. This CDR3 reads CASSQDGIAGPTDTQYF. CDR3 nucleotide sequence: TGCGCCAGCAGCCAAGATGGAATAGCGGGACCCACAGATACGCAGTATTTT. The gene calls are TRBV4-3 and TRBJ2-3; 8 nucleotides align to TRBD2. The CDR3 extends over 17 amino acids. J was trimmed by 2 bases and V by 0 bases; bases with no gene match: 7. Per the germline V gene, CDR1 is LGHNA and CDR2 is YSLEER.

Only a few counts were recorded for this clonotype. The chain has TRBV12-3 or TRBV12-4 and TRBJ1-5, with 9 bases matching TRBD1. Unmatched junction bases numbered 10, after V lost 6 bases and J lost 7 bases. This CDR3 region has 15 residues. CDR3 residues: CASSEFGTGYQPQHF. CDR3 bases: TGTGCCAGCAGCGAATTCGGGACAGGGTACCAGCCCCAGCATTTT.